Below are 27 T cell receptor beta chains sequenced from a single sample in a study of human T cells and chemical hapten exposure. A single record per CDR3 protein comes from TCRdb applying MiXCR to the RACE reads. The sample includes some 380,000 distinct CDR3 sequences, 4% to 5.5% seen only once; the top ten take under 2.5%. The time point here: patch test 1, 2 weeks after DPC sensitization. As for treatment: therapeutic diphenylcyclopropenone sensitization with weekly scalp DPC. The sequenced sample was whole blood, obtained in connection with sensitization to the hapten diphenylcyclopropenone (DPC). These receptor sequences come from a woman aged 50 to 60 with alopecia areata. Some clones in this sample may be carry-over from other donors' samples.

This clonotype appeared many times. J is TRBJ2-5 and V is TRBV12-3 or TRBV12-4; D possibly corresponds to TRBD1 (5 bases). V was shortened by 6 bases and J by 2 bases, with 13 bases between the two germline ends. This CDR3 is 14 amino acids long. The CDR3 protein is CASRRGGRQETQYF. As DNA, the CDR3 is TGTGCCAGCAGAAGGGGCGGCAGGCAAGAGACCCAGTACTTC.

This clonotype turned up a few times. The rearrangement uses TRBV6-2 or TRBV6-3 and TRBJ1-5; no reliable D call. Germline CDR1 is MNHEY and CDR2 is SVGEGT. The CDR3 has 14 residues. Deletions cut 8 bases from V and 1 base from J, with 12 bases between. CDR3 DNA: TGTGCCAGCGCATGGGGAAGGAGCAATCAGCCCCAGCATTTT. Its translation is CASAWGRSNQPQHF.

This clonotype has a handful of counts. The V and J genes are TRBV20-1 and TRBJ2-7, with D unresolved. CDR3 size: 13 residues. In germline, CDR1 is DFQATT, CDR2 SNEGSKA (reference sequence). V was clipped by 0 bases and J by 0 bases, with 6 bases between them. The CDR3 nucleotides are TGCAGTGCTAGAGATGGCAGCTCCTACGAGCAGTACTTC. Protein sequence: CSARDGSSYEQYF.

Of note for this clonotype: The CDR3 end shows no conserved phenylalanine or tryptophan, and so a read error is likely. This chain links TRBV20-1 with TRBJ2-7; D remains unclear. Germline CDR1 and CDR2: DFQATT and SNEGSKA (reference sequence). This CDR3 comprises 14 residues. The germline V and J ends were trimmed by 5 bases and 2 bases, with 16 bases remaining between them. The CDR3 here is CSAPPPGPPYEQYL. The CDR3 nucleotides are TGCAGTGCTCCCCCCCCAGGTCCCCCCTACGAGCAGTACCTC.

This chain links TRBV6-6 with TRBJ2-5, with unresolved D. This CDR3 contains 12 residues. V lost 0 bases to trimming and J lost 5 bases, with 4 bases between them. Germline V gene sequence: CDR1 MNHNY, CDR2 SVGAGI (reference sequence). CDR3 in DNA: TGTGCCAGCAGTTACTCGTCGGAGACCCAGTACTTC. This translates into CASSYSSETQYF.

There are many counts of this clonotype. The V gene is TRBV5-1, the J gene TRBJ2-7, with D possibly TRBD2 on 7 matching bases. Trimming removed 0 bases at V and 7 bases at J, with 20 bases between. The CDR3 spans 16 residues. Germline V gives CDR1 SGHRS, CDR2 YFSETQ. The CDR3: CASSLGGGPLTREQYF. As DNA, the CDR3 is TGCGCCAGCAGCTTGGGCGGGGGCCCCCTGACCCGGGAGCAGTACTTC.

This clonotype was observed many times. This sequence joins TRBV6-5 and TRBJ2-7; TRBD1 matches 9 bases. This CDR3 has 12 amino acids. J was trimmed by 11 bases and V by 5 bases; bases with no gene match: 7. Germline V gene sequence: CDR1 MNHEY, CDR2 SVGAGI. The CDR3 loop is CASSLGTGSEYF. CDR3 coding DNA: TGTGCCAGCAGTCTAGGGACAGGGTCGGAGTACTTC.

This clonotype was detected a few times. V usage is TRBV10-2 and J usage is TRBJ1-5; D call uncertain. The CDR3 sequence is 13 residues long. V was clipped by 6 bases and J by 3 bases, with 9 bases between them. Per the germline V gene, CDR1 is WSHSY and CDR2 is SAAADI. The CDR3 region has the DNA TGCGCCAGCAGCCGGCTAACCAATCAGCCCCAGCATTTT. Translation: CASSRLTNQPQHF.

This chain joins TRBV7-9 and TRBJ2-7; 10 bases match TRBD1. V was pared by 4 bases and J by 4 bases, with 7 bases of the junction left unmatched. The CDR3 length is 15 residues. CDR1 and CDR2 (germline): SEHNR, FQNEAQ (reference sequence). The DNA of the CDR3 is TGTGCCAGCAGCTCCCGGGACAGGGGTCCTTACGAGCAGTACTTC. It translates to CASSSRDRGPYEQYF.

There are many counts of this clonotype. The chain couples TRBV6-2 or TRBV6-3 to TRBJ2-2, with a weak D call TRBD1 (6 bases). The V end was cut by 1 base, the J end by 0 bases, with 12 bases between. CDR3 length: 17 amino acids. Germline V gene sequence: CDR1 MNHEY, CDR2 SVGEGT. The CDR3 protein is CASSYLIRGTNTGELFF. The CDR3, as DNA: TGTGCCAGCAGTTACTTAATCAGGGGAACGAACACCGGGGAGCTGTTTTTT.

This clonotype has a handful of counts. This chain links TRBV10-3 with TRBJ2-2; a possible D gene is TRBD1 (6 bases). Germline CDR1 ENHRY, CDR2 SYGVKD. The CDR3 is 15 residues long. V shed 8 bases and J shed 2 bases, with 15 bases lying between them. The CDR3 reads CAIQAQGHNTGELFF. In DNA form, the CDR3 reads TGTGCCATCCAGGCCCAGGGGCACAACACCGGGGAGCTGTTTTTT.

This clonotype has a handful of counts. CDR3 sequence reads: CSVPVTYGYTF. CDR3 DNA sequence: TGCAGCGTTCCGGTTACCTATGGCTACACCTTC. The chain combines TRBV29-1 with TRBJ1-2; unclear D gene. The CDR3 has 11 residues. Germline lookup yields CDR1 SQVTM and CDR2 ANQGSEA. V was cut by 5 bases and J by 4 bases, with 8 bases left in between.

The chain has TRBV7-8 and TRBJ2-3; 8 bases agree with TRBD1. The V segment lost 4 bases and the J segment 4 bases; nucleotides outside the gene matches: 4. Germline V gene data show CDR1 as SGHVS and CDR2 as FQNEAQ. The CDR3 runs to 14 residues. The CDR3 spells CASSSRTGPDTQYF. In DNA form, the CDR3 reads TGTGCCAGCAGCTCCCGGACAGGGCCAGATACGCAGTATTTT.

Many counts were recorded for this clonotype. The V call is TRBV4-3, the J call TRBJ1-2; D unresolved. Germline V gene lookup returns CDR1 LGHNA and CDR2 YSLEER. The CDR3 is 15 amino acids. Trimming removed 1 base at V and 0 bases at J, with 9 bases between. The CDR3 DNA is TGCGCCAGCAGCCAAGGCACACAAGCTAACTATGGCTACACCTTC. This gives the protein CASSQGTQANYGYTF.

This clonotype was observed at least ten times. The chain has TRBV29-1 and TRBJ2-1, with TRBD2 identical over 9 bases. With V trimmed by 0 bases and J by 0 bases, 12 bases remained unmatched. This CDR3 comprises 19 residues. Germline assignment: CDR1 SQVTM and CDR2 ANQGSEA. In DNA form, the CDR3 reads TGCAGCGTTGAAGATCAGGGGATGACTAGCGGACCCTCCTACAATGAGCAGTTCTTC. The encoded protein is CSVEDQGMTSGPSYNEQFF.

This clonotype came up many times. The V gene is TRBV11-1, the J gene TRBJ2-2, with 8 positions matching TRBD1. CDR1 and CDR2 from the germline V gene are SGHAT and FQDESV (reference sequence). The CDR3 runs to 15 residues. Trimming cost V 2 bases and J 3 bases; bases outside gene matches: 2. The CDR3 nucleotides are TGTGCCAGCAGCTTATCAGGGGGCCACACCGGGGAGCTGTTTTTT. Amino acids: CASSLSGGHTGELFF.

This clonotype was seen at least ten times. The genes are TRBV4-1 and TRBJ1-2; tentatively, D is TRBD1 (5 bases). The V end was cut by 1 base, the J end by 3 bases, with 9 bases between. The CDR3 runs to 14 residues. Looked up from germline, CDR1 is MGHRA and CDR2 is YSYEKL. The CDR3 spells CASSQATGDYGYTF. The CDR3 DNA sequence: TGCGCCAGCAGCCAAGCCACAGGTGACTATGGCTACACCTTC.

This chain connects TRBV28 to TRBJ2-1; 9 nucleotides line up with TRBD1. Per the germline V gene, CDR1 is MDHEN and CDR2 is SYDVKM. The CDR3 has 15 amino acids. V lost 4 bases, J lost 7 bases, and 8 bases stayed unmatched. This CDR3 reads CASSSVQGARNEQFF. The CDR3 DNA is TGTGCCAGCAGTTCGGTACAGGGGGCTCGAAATGAGCAGTTCTTC.

This clonotype has ten or more counts. J is TRBJ2-3 and V is TRBV15, with 9 bases lining up with TRBD2. V lost 0 bases, J lost 4 bases, and 5 bases stayed unmatched. The CDR3 spans 16 residues. CDR1 and CDR2 (germline): LNHNV, YYDKDF (reference sequence). The CDR3 DNA is TGTGCCACCAGCAGAGATTTGGCGGGAGGGGCAGATACGCAGTATTTT. Residues: CATSRDLAGGADTQYF. Full variable domain (rest looked up from reference TRBV15 and TRBJ2-3): DAMVIQNPRYQVTQFGKPVTLSCSQTLNHNVMYWYQQKSSQAPKLLFHYYDKDFNNEADTPDNFQSRRPNTSFCFLDIRSPGLGDTAMYLCATSRDLAGGADTQYFGPGTRLTVL.

In its sample, this clonotype was seen many times. The J gene is TRBJ2-3, the V gene TRBV7-2; D is unclear. The CDR3 is 14 residues long. Trimming removed 1 base at V and 5 bases at J, with 10 bases between. Germline loops: CDR1 SGHTA, CDR2 FQGNSA. DNA of the CDR3: TGTGCCAGCAGCTTAGAGCGCCTCCAAGATACGCAGTATTTT. Protein product: CASSLERLQDTQYF. Full variable domain (outside the CDR3, taken from reference TRBV7-2 and TRBJ2-3): GAGVSQSPSNKVTEKGKDVELRCDPISGHTALYWYRQSLGQGLEFLIYFQGNSAPDKSGLPSDRFSAERTGGSVSTLTIQRTQQEDSAVYLCASSLERLQDTQYFGPGTRLTVL.

This clonotype was counted ten times or more. V is TRBV3-1 and J is TRBJ2-7, with D unclear. Germline V lookup: CDR1 LGHDT, CDR2 YNNKEL (reference sequence). V shed 5 bases and J shed 6 bases, with 17 bases lying between them. The CDR3 covers 14 residues. CDR3 residues: CASSTPVSASEQYF. CDR3 sequence (DNA): TGTGCCAGCAGCACTCCGGTTTCTGCCTCCGAGCAGTACTTC.

Concerning this clonotype: One end of the junction fails to match germline, which may point to a read error. CDR3 nucleotides: TGCGTCAGCAGCTTGGAGGGGGGCAATCAGCCCCAGCATTTT. Residues: CVSSLEGGNQPQHF. The chain recombines TRBV5-1 with TRBJ1-5, with D perhaps TRBD1 (6 bases). The CDR3 sequence is 14 residues long. CDR1 SGHRS and CDR2 YFSETQ come from the germline V gene.

This clonotype has ten or more counts. The gene calls are TRBV4-2 and TRBJ2-4; the match to TRBD2 covers 7 bases. The CDR3 loop spans 15 amino acids. CDR1 and CDR2 from the germline V gene are LGHNA and YNFKEQ. V gave up 1 base and J gave up 8 bases; unmatched junction bases: 8. CDR3 in amino acids: CASSQAGGPGDIQYF. CDR3 in DNA: TGTGCCAGCAGCCAAGCGGGAGGCCCCGGGGACATTCAGTACTTC.

This clonotype was counted many times. This chain links TRBV7-2 with TRBJ1-6; tentatively, D is TRBD1 (6 bases). The CDR3 is made up of 15 amino acids. The V and J ends lost 1 base and 10 bases respectively, with 14 bases between them. CDR1 is SGHTA and CDR2 is FQGNSA in the germline V gene. The CDR3 region is CASSLGGQGLSPLHF. For the CDR3, the DNA is TGTGCCAGCAGCTTAGGCGGGCAGGGGCTATCACCCCTCCACTTT. Complete variable domain (other parts from reference TRBV7-2 and TRBJ1-6): GAGVSQSPSNKVTEKGKDVELRCDPISGHTALYWYRQSLGQGLEFLIYFQGNSAPDKSGLPSDRFSAERTGGSVSTLTIQRTQQEDSAVYLCASSLGGQGLSPLHFGNGTRLTVT.

The sample holds a few counts of this clonotype. The chain employs TRBV27 and TRBJ1-1; D is undetermined. The CDR3 covers 13 residues. The germline gives CDR1 MNHEY, CDR2 SMNVEV (reference sequence). With 3 bases removed from V and 1 base from J, the gap between germline ends came to 6 bases. The chain's CDR3 is CASSLFKNTEAFF. Written as DNA, the CDR3 is TGTGCCAGCAGTTTGTTCAAGAACACTGAAGCTTTCTTT.

The table lists this clonotype with many counts. The rearrangement links TRBV6-5 to TRBJ2-7, with D possibly TRBD2 on 6 matching bases. This CDR3 has 12 amino acids. CDR1 is MNHEY, CDR2 SVGAGI, per germline. V was clipped by 5 bases and J by 6 bases, with 11 bases between them. Written as DNA, the CDR3 is TGTGCCAGCAGTCCGGGGACTGCCGAGCAGTACTTC. As protein: CASSPGTAEQYF.

This clonotype was found many times. The chain has TRBV12-3 or TRBV12-4 and TRBJ2-1; D is uncertain. V was pared by 3 bases and J by 10 bases, with 7 bases between. This CDR3 spans 11 amino acids. CDR3 sequence reads: CASSLTWEQFF. The CDR3 DNA reads as TGTGCCAGCAGTTTGACGTGGGAGCAGTTCTTC.